The rows below give T cell receptor beta chains drawn from one sample of a study of T-cell memory formation after mild COVID-19. TCRdb independently ran MiXCR on the 5' RACE reads; one entry per CDR3 protein. There are 300,000 to 400,000 distinct CDR3 sequences in the sample; around an eighth occur only once, and about 22% lies in the top ten. Sequenced input: PBMCs or a T cell subset sorted from them (not recorded which). The origin of the receptors is a young man who had mild COVID-19 (a few samples of this study predate the infection). Cell type and time point are not known. Both conserved end residues are part of each CDR3. The order of the fields is D gene, clone size, J gene, V gene, CDR3 DNA, CDR3 protein. A D gene is named only where the DNA matches it firmly. Expanded clones get a size class; other rows say once, few or many, or leave the size out.

D gene: NA; clone size: many; J gene: TRBJ2-7; V gene: TRBV5-1; CDR3 DNA: TGCGCCAGCACCTTGGGGGGTACCGACGAGCAGTACTTC; CDR3 protein: CASTLGGTDEQYF
D gene: NA; clone size: few; J gene: TRBJ2-5; V gene: TRBV6-2/TRBV6-3; CDR3 DNA: TGTGCCAGCAGCTCCCGGGGTCCCCCCGGCCAAGAGACCCAGTACTTC; CDR3 protein: CASSSRGPPGQETQYF
D gene: NA; clone size: few; J gene: TRBJ1-3; V gene: TRBV18; CDR3 DNA: TGTGCCAGCTCACCGAGCGGAGACTCTGGAAACACCATATATTTT; CDR3 protein: CASSPSGDSGNTIYF
D gene: TRBD2; clone size: NA; J gene: TRBJ2-1; V gene: TRBV12-3/TRBV12-4; CDR3 DNA: TGTGCCAGCAGTCCCCAGCTAGCGGGGAACGAGCAGTTCTTC; CDR3 protein: CASSPQLAGNEQFF
D gene: NA; clone size: few; J gene: TRBJ2-1; V gene: TRBV3-1; CDR3 DNA: TGTGCCAGCAGCCAAGGACTAGTAGGCAATGAGCAGTTCTTC; CDR3 protein: CASSQGLVGNEQFF
D gene: NA; clone size: few; J gene: TRBJ1-1; V gene: TRBV18; CDR3 DNA: TGTGCCAGCTCACCGCAGTTCCAGGGACCTGAAGCTTTCTTT; CDR3 protein: CASSPQFQGPEAFF
D gene: NA; clone size: many; J gene: TRBJ1-2; V gene: TRBV4-1; CDR3 DNA: TGCGCCAGCAGCCTATGGACAGACTATGGCTACACCTTC; CDR3 protein: CASSLWTDYGYTF
D gene: NA; clone size: many; J gene: TRBJ1-2; V gene: TRBV4-2; CDR3 DNA: TGTGCCAGCAGCCAAGATCCTGGGGGTACCTATGGCTACACCTTC; CDR3 protein: CASSQDPGGTYGYTF
D gene: NA; clone size: once; J gene: TRBJ2-3; V gene: TRBV18; CDR3 DNA: TGTGCCAGCTCACCACTGGGGGGCCCAGATACGCAGTATTTT; CDR3 protein: CASSPLGGPDTQYF
D gene: NA; clone size: few; J gene: TRBJ2-2; V gene: TRBV6-6; CDR3 DNA: TGTGCCAGCAGCCCGCCGCAAACGGGCCCGAGTGACACCGGGGAGCTGTTTTTT; CDR3 protein: CASSPPQTGPSDTGELFF
D gene: NA; clone size: few; J gene: TRBJ2-6; V gene: TRBV5-1; CDR3 DNA: TGCGCCAGCCGACAGGCCGGCGGGGCCAACGTCCTGACTTTC; CDR3 protein: CASRQAGGANVLTF
D gene: NA; clone size: NA; J gene: TRBJ1-1; V gene: TRBV6-5; CDR3 DNA: TGTGCCAGCACCCCGGGACCGTTGAACACTGAAGCTTTCTTT; CDR3 protein: CASTPGPLNTEAFF
D gene: NA; clone size: NA; J gene: TRBJ1-1; V gene: TRBV2; CDR3 DNA: TGTGCCAGCAGTGCCTCTTCGAACACTGAAGCTTTCTTT; CDR3 protein: CASSASSNTEAFF
D gene: NA; clone size: few; J gene: TRBJ1-5; V gene: TRBV7-9; CDR3 DNA: TGTGCCAGCAGCTTAGCGCTTGGAGGGCCGAGGCATTTT; CDR3 protein: CASSLALGGPRHF
D gene: NA; clone size: few; J gene: TRBJ1-6; V gene: TRBV29-1; CDR3 DNA: TGCAGCGTGGGGGGAGGTCCCGGGAATTCACCCCTCCACTTT; CDR3 protein: CSVGGGPGNSPLHF
D gene: NA; clone size: many; J gene: TRBJ1-1; V gene: TRBV10-2; CDR3 DNA: TGCGCCAGCAGTGACCTACAGGGTGAAGCTTTCTTT; CDR3 protein: CASSDLQGEAFF
D gene: TRBD2; clone size: NA; J gene: TRBJ2-5; V gene: TRBV20-1; CDR3 DNA: TGCAGTGCTAATCCCAGCGGGGGTTCAGAGACCCAGTACTTC; CDR3 protein: CSANPSGGSETQYF
D gene: TRBD1; clone size: NA; J gene: TRBJ1-1; V gene: TRBV9; CDR3 DNA: TGTGCCAGCAGCGCCCACGGGACAGAGAACACTGAAGCTTTCTTT; CDR3 protein: CASSAHGTENTEAFF
D gene: TRBD1; clone size: NA; J gene: TRBJ2-1; V gene: TRBV6-2/TRBV6-3; CDR3 DNA: TGTGCCAGCAGCCCCGGGACAGGGAGAAATGAGCAGTTCTTC; CDR3 protein: CASSPGTGRNEQFF
D gene: TRBD2; clone size: few; J gene: TRBJ2-3; V gene: TRBV10-3; CDR3 DNA: TGTGCCATCAGGACTAGCCTTAGGACAGATACGCAGTATTTT; CDR3 protein: CAIRTSLRTDTQYF
D gene: NA; clone size: few; J gene: TRBJ1-5; V gene: TRBV2; CDR3 DNA: TGTGCCAGCAGTGAAGACCGGATGAGCAATCAGCCCCAGCATTTT; CDR3 protein: CASSEDRMSNQPQHF
D gene: NA; clone size: NA; J gene: TRBJ2-4; V gene: TRBV12-3/TRBV12-4; CDR3 DNA: TGTGCCAGCAGTTTAGGGAAGGACACGACAGCCAAAAACATTCAGTACTTC; CDR3 protein: CASSLGKDTTAKNIQYF
D gene: NA; clone size: NA; J gene: TRBJ2-3; V gene: TRBV5-1; CDR3 DNA: TGCGCCAGCAGCTTGGGGGTTACCACACCAGATACGCAGTATTTT; CDR3 protein: CASSLGVTTPDTQYF
D gene: NA; clone size: few; J gene: TRBJ2-2; V gene: TRBV12-3/TRBV12-4; CDR3 DNA: TGTGCCAGCACGGGCCGGGGAAACACCGGGGAGCTGTTTTTT; CDR3 protein: CASTGRGNTGELFF
D gene: TRBD2; clone size: few; J gene: TRBJ2-2; V gene: TRBV5-1; CDR3 DNA: TGCGCCAGCAGCCGACACGGCGGGGGGCAGGTCGGGGAGCTGTTTTTT; CDR3 protein: CASSRHGGGQVGELFF
D gene: TRBD1; clone size: few; J gene: TRBJ1-1; V gene: TRBV19; CDR3 DNA: TGTGCCAGTATTGGACAGGGGAATATGAACACTGAAGCTTTCTTT; CDR3 protein: CASIGQGNMNTEAFF
D gene: TRBD1; clone size: NA; J gene: TRBJ1-6; V gene: TRBV20-1; CDR3 DNA: TGCAGTGCTAGAGCTCTCGGGACAGGGAGTTCCAATTCACCCCTCCACTTT; CDR3 protein: CSARALGTGSSNSPLHF
D gene: NA; clone size: few; J gene: TRBJ2-5; V gene: TRBV25-1; CDR3 DNA: TGTGCCAGCAGTGATCCCAGGCAAGAGACCCAGTACTTC; CDR3 protein: CASSDPRQETQYF
D gene: NA; clone size: NA; J gene: TRBJ2-2; V gene: TRBV5-1; CDR3 DNA: TGCGCCAGCGCCCCCTCCCTTATGGGCACCGGGGAGCTGTTTTTT; CDR3 protein: CASAPSLMGTGELFF
D gene: TRBD2; clone size: NA; J gene: TRBJ2-1; V gene: TRBV7-8; CDR3 DNA: TGTGCCAGCAGCCCGAGGGAGCGGGGAGTGTTCAATGAGCAGTTCTTC; CDR3 protein: CASSPRERGVFNEQFF
D gene: TRBD1; clone size: NA; J gene: TRBJ2-1; V gene: TRBV28; CDR3 DNA: TGTGCCAGCACCACCCGGGACAGTTTCCCGAATGAGCAGTTCTTC; CDR3 protein: CASTTRDSFPNEQFF
D gene: NA; clone size: NA; J gene: TRBJ2-1; V gene: TRBV6-5; CDR3 DNA: TGTGCCAGCAGTTACTCGAGGGGATCTGAGCAGTTCTTC; CDR3 protein: CASSYSRGSEQFF
D gene: NA; clone size: NA; J gene: TRBJ2-1; V gene: TRBV5-1; CDR3 DNA: TGCGCCAGCAGCCCGGGGGTAATGGTCCCCTACAATGAGCAGTTCTTC; CDR3 protein: CASSPGVMVPYNEQFF
D gene: TRBD2; clone size: few; J gene: TRBJ2-1; V gene: TRBV12-5; CDR3 DNA: TGTGCTAGTGGTTTGCGGGGGGGTTCCTACAATGAGCAGTTCTTC; CDR3 protein: CASGLRGGSYNEQFF
D gene: TRBD1; clone size: NA; J gene: TRBJ2-1; V gene: TRBV4-1; CDR3 DNA: TGCGCCAGCAGCCAAGGCAGGGGGCTGGGCAATGAGCAGTTCTTC; CDR3 protein: CASSQGRGLGNEQFF
D gene: TRBD2; clone size: few; J gene: TRBJ2-5; V gene: TRBV9; CDR3 DNA: TGTGCCAGCAGCGTAGGGCGGGGGGGCCTGGAGGAGACCCAGTACTTC; CDR3 protein: CASSVGRGGLEETQYF
D gene: NA; clone size: NA; J gene: TRBJ1-1; V gene: TRBV5-1; CDR3 DNA: TGCGCCAGCAGCTTGGTCCCCAGGGGAGAAGGCACTGAAGCTTTCTTT; CDR3 protein: CASSLVPRGEGTEAFF
D gene: TRBD2; clone size: NA; J gene: TRBJ2-5; V gene: TRBV12-3/TRBV12-4; CDR3 DNA: TGTGCCAGCAGTTTAGGGACTAGGGGCTTCAGGAAGACCCAGTACTTC; CDR3 protein: CASSLGTRGFRKTQYF
D gene: NA; clone size: few; J gene: TRBJ2-1; V gene: TRBV5-1; CDR3 DNA: TGCGCCAGCAGCTTGGGGGGCAGGGGACAATACCCCCGCTTCTACAATGAGCAGTTCTTC; CDR3 protein: CASSLGGRGQYPRFYNEQFF
D gene: NA; clone size: NA; J gene: TRBJ1-1; V gene: TRBV9; CDR3 DNA: TGTGCCAGCAGCGGGGGATTATCAGTCACTGAAGCTTTCTTT; CDR3 protein: CASSGGLSVTEAFF